This paragraph covers one T cell receptor beta chain sequence. This record comes from a study of blood T cell repertoires in COVID-19. The wider study: PBMCs, B-cell-depleted T cells, or T cells provided the cDNA or gDNA that made up the material.

Using immunoSEQ multiplex PCR, the repertoire was profiled, and TCRdb retains in-frame clones only, with some absent. The sample lists 12,000 to 15,000 clones, 80% to 90% occurring once. CDR1 and CDR2 from the germline V gene are SQVTM and ANQGSEA. V was shortened by 7 bases and J by 6 bases, with 16 bases between the two germline ends. The CDR3 consists of 12 residues. The specimen sequenced was peripheral blood. The chain is built from TRBV29-1 and TRBJ2-7; TRBD2 might be the D (7 bases). The receptor was isolated from a human donor in a cohort sampled during active COVID-19. DNA for the CDR3: TGCAGCGCCAAAAGGGGGGGAGTCGAGCAGTACTTC. Protein sequence: CSAKRGGVEQYF.